The rows below give T cell receptor beta chains drawn from one sample of a study of blood T cells in healthy people across ages. Via MiXCR, TCRdb re-called the 5' RACE reads, giving one row per CDR3 protein. The sample consists of 600,000 to 1,000,000 distinct CDR3 sequences, 58% of them appearing once. Sequencing was performed on blood. The source is a man in his thirties or forties in good health. Each CDR3 is given with its conserved first and last residue.

V	J	CDR3
TRBV28	TRBJ2-7	CASSLFGDTYEQYF
TRBV7-2	TRBJ1-6	CASSRWTGITSPLHF
TRBV2	-	CASSGEGSASTYEQYF
TRBV6-2/TRBV6-3	TRBJ2-7	CASREPGAYEQYF
TRBV7-2	TRBJ2-7	CASSSPNGGEQYF
TRBV20-1	TRBJ2-7	CSARAGTSGYEQYF
TRBV30	TRBJ2-7	CAWTPGLAGYEQYF
TRBV12-3/TRBV12-4	TRBJ2-1	CASSLGQLLDEQFF
TRBV4-2	TRBJ2-1	CASSQDRGRGYNEQFF
TRBV27	TRBJ1-5	CASSPGTLPAQHF
TRBV29-1	-	CSVGQGADYEQYF
TRBV7-9	TRBJ2-1	CASSLVLPGTVKNEQFF
TRBV20-1	TRBJ2-1	CSANMGVVREGRVQYEQFF
TRBV27	TRBJ2-7	CASSPGSGAYEQYF
TRBV7-9	TRBJ2-3	CASSLADNTQYF
TRBV7-2	TRBJ2-4	CASEGPAKNIQYF
TRBV9	TRBJ2-4	CTSSSTTGGGEQYF
TRBV20-1	TRBJ2-3	CSASGGRGNTQYF